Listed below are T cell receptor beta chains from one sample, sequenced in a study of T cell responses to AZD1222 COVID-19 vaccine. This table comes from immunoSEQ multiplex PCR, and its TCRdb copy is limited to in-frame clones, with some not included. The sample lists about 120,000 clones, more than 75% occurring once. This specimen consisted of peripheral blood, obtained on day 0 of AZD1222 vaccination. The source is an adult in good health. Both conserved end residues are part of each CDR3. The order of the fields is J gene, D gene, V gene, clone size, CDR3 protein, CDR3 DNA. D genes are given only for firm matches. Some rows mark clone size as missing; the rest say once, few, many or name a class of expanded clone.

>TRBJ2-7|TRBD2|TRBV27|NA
CASSSLGLAAMPEQYF
TGTGCCAGCAGTTCGCTGGGACTAGCGGCAATGCCCGAGCAGTACTTC
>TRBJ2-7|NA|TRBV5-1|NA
CASSLDRVSYEQYF
TGCGCCAGCAGCTTGGACAGGGTTTCCTACGAGCAGTACTTC
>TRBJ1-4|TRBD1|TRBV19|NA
CASTKTRDRDSEKLFF
TGTGCCAGTACCAAAACCCGGGACAGGGACTCTGAAAAACTGTTTTTT
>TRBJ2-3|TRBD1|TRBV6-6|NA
CASRQGSTDTQYF
TGTGCCAGTAGACAGGGGAGCACAGATACGCAGTATTTT
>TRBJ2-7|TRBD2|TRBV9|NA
CASSPRGGLAGGSTYEQYF
TGTGCCAGCAGCCCCCGGGGGGGGCTAGCGGGAGGGTCGACCTACGAGCAGTACTTC
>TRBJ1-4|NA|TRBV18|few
CASSRQPQANEKLFF
TGTGCCAGCTCAAGACAGCCACAGGCTAATGAAAAACTGTTTTTT
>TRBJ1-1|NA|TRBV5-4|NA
CASSLDRETEAFF
TGTGCCAGCAGCTTGGACAGGGAGACTGAAGCTTTCTTT
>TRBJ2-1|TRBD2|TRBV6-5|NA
CATSIAGSYNEQFF
TGTGCCACGTCTATAGCGGGGAGTTACAATGAGCAGTTCTTC
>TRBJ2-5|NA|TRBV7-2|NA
CASSSGLAVQETQYF
TGTGCCAGCAGCTCCGGTTTAGCGGTCCAAGAGACCCAGTACTTC
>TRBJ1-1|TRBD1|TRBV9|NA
CASSAGDRLNTEAFF
TGTGCCAGCAGCGCTGGGGACAGACTAAACACTGAAGCTTTCTTT
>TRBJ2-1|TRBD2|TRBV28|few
CASSLLAGGYNEQFF
TGTGCCAGCAGTTTACTAGCGGGAGGATATAATGAGCAGTTCTTC
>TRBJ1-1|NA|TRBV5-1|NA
CASSLSTANTEAFF
TGCGCCAGCAGCTTGTCTACAGCAAACACTGAAGCTTTCTTT
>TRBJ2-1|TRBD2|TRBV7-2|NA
CASSLGLAVYNEQFF
TGTGCCAGCAGCTTAGGACTAGCGGTCTACAATGAGCAGTTCTTC
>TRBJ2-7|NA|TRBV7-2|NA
CASSSTLPSYEQYF
TGTGCCAGCAGCTCGACACTGCCTTCCTACGAGCAGTACTTC
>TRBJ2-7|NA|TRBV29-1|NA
CSVLKGAETYEQYF
TGCAGCGTCCTAAAGGGAGCGGAAACCTACGAGCAGTACTTC
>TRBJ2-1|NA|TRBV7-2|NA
CASSLAVGAVEQFF
TGTGCCAGCAGCTTAGCAGTGGGAGCGGTTGAGCAGTTCTTC